What follows are 2 T cell receptor beta chains derived from one specimen sequenced in a study of vaccination effects on CD4 cells after COVID-19. Assay used: immunoSEQ multiplex PCR; TCRdb lists only in-frame clones, some missing. The repertoire includes 20,000 to 30,000 clones, 69% of them detected once, and 7.5% to 8.5% sits in the top ten. Their specific antigens are unknown. After expansion with viral peptide pools in the ViraFEST assay, antigen-specific CD4+ T cells were sequenced. On roughly day 10 of culture, CD4+ T cells were separated out. Two-dose vaccination with either BNT162b2 or mRNA-1273 was given to the participants. Sequencing was performed on CD4+ T cells from PBMCs cultured with SARS-CoV-2 spike peptides, taken after COVID-19 vaccination. The receptor source for this set is a human donor who received a COVID-19 vaccine.

This sequence joins TRBV5-1 and TRBJ2-3, with D unclear. CDR3 length equals 12 residues. V was cut by 7 bases and J by 5 bases, with 11 bases left in between. Germline V CDR1 and CDR2: SGHRS, YFSETQ. The CDR3 DNA reads as TGCGCCAGCGGGCAGGATCAAGATACGCAGTATTTT. It translates to CASGQDQDTQYF.

The chain has TRBV29-1 and TRBJ2-1; 7 nucleotides align to TRBD2. Losses at the gene ends were 3 bases for V and 9 bases for J; bases not matched to a gene: 11. This CDR3 is built from 14 residues. The germline V gene encodes CDR1 SQVTM and CDR2 ANQGSEA. Here the CDR3 reads CSVEVSGGSGEQFF. The CDR3, as DNA: TGCAGCGTTGAGGTGTCGGGGGGTTCGGGTGAGCAGTTCTTC.